The 21 T cell receptor beta chains below come from one sample, sequenced in a study of shared clonotypes between healthy human individuals (TCRdb year 2020). The protocol used for the library was the immunoSEQ multiplex PCR assay. TCRdb limited this immuneACCESS table to in-frame rearrangements with V and J called. A share of clones is missing; checked studies link under half to unresolved V genes, and the rest is unexplained. Present in this sample are 2,500,000 or so clones, more than 90% of which were seen just once. In total, the top ten clones hold over 0.12% of the sample. Specimen: naive CD4+ T cells sorted from blood. The cell subset or site label, as the study defines it: CD45RA+ positively selected. These receptors all come from a man aged 18 to 30 in good health.

The chain uses TRBV9 and TRBJ1-1; 8 bases map to TRBD1. The V gene's germline CDR1 is SGDLS and CDR2 YYNGEE. V shed 3 bases and J 1 base; nucleotides not matched to a gene: 5. The length of the CDR3 is 15 residues. CDR3 bases: TGTGCCAGCAGCGCCAGACAGGGGACGAACACTGAAGCTTTCTTT. Protein: CASSARQGTNTEAFF. Full variable domain (rest looked up from reference TRBV9 and TRBJ1-1): DSGVTQTPKHLITATGQRVTLRCSPRSGDLSVYWYQQSLDQGLQFLIQYYNGEERAKGNILERFSAQQFPDLHSELNLSSLELGDSALYFCASSARQGTNTEAFFGQGTRLTVV.

Regarding this clone: Other nucleotide sequences in the sample specify the same CDR3. The rearrangement links TRBV6-6 to TRBJ2-7; 11 nucleotides agree with TRBD1. V lost 2 bases and J lost 2; bases outside the gene matches: 5. This CDR3 region has 16 residues. Looked up from germline, CDR1 is MNHNY and CDR2 is SVGAGI (reference sequence). This CDR3 reads CASSYAGQGAAYEQYF. CDR3 bases: TGTGCCAGCAGTTACGCCGGACAGGGGGCCGCCTACGAGCAGTACTTC.

The CDR3 loop is CASSEGGQTYEQYF. The CDR3 DNA sequence: TGTGCCAGCAGTGAAGGGGGACAGACCTACGAGCAGTACTTC. This chain joins TRBV2 and TRBJ2-7; 7 bases agree with TRBD1. The CDR3 spans 14 residues. CDR1 is SNHLY and CDR2 is FYNNEI in the germline V gene. V was pared by 1 base and J by 2 bases, with 2 bases of the junction left unmatched.

The V call is TRBV20-1, the J call TRBJ1-1; D is ambiguous. The CDR3 is 11 amino acids. V lost 4 bases and J lost 6, with 9 bases in between. In germline, CDR1 is DFQATT, CDR2 SNEGSKA (reference sequence). For the CDR3, the DNA is TGCAGTGCTAATAGGATGTCTGAAGCTTTCTTT. Protein product: CSANRMSEAFF.

J is TRBJ2-2 and V is TRBV9; 10 bases match TRBD2. The CDR3 has 16 amino acids. Unmatched junction bases numbered 6, after V lost 0 bases and J lost 7 bases. The germline V gene has CDR1 SGDLS and CDR2 YYNGEE. The CDR3 loop reads CASSVGAGGPGGELFF. DNA of the CDR3: TGTGCCAGCAGCGTAGGAGCGGGAGGGCCGGGCGGGGAGCTGTTTTTT. Full variable domain (missing parts from reference TRBV9 and TRBJ2-2): DSGVTQTPKHLITATGQRVTLRCSPRSGDLSVYWYQQSLDQGLQFLIQYYNGEERAKGNILERFSAQQFPDLHSELNLSSLELGDSALYFCASSVGAGGPGGELFFGEGSRLTVL.

This CDR3 reads CASSLSIEGYTQYF. The CDR3 DNA reads as TGTGCCAGCAGTTTATCTATCGAGGGATATACGCAGTATTTT. This chain joins TRBV27 and TRBJ2-3; maybe TRBD2 (5 bases). In germline, CDR1 is MNHEY, CDR2 SMNVEV (reference sequence). The CDR3 totals 14 residues. V lost 0 bases to trimming and J lost 7 bases, with 11 bases between them.

V usage is TRBV2 and J usage is TRBJ1-6, with D unresolved. Per germline, CDR1 SNHLY and CDR2 FYNNEI. The CDR3 contains 15 residues. Trimming cost V 6 bases and J 0 bases, with 9 bases left between them. The CDR3 spells CASSGLSSYNSPLHF. CDR3 in DNA: TGTGCCAGCAGCGGCCTAAGCTCCTATAATTCACCCCTCCACTTT.

The chain is built from TRBV6-5 and TRBJ2-7, with D possibly being TRBD1 (6 bases). Trimming took 5 bases from V and 1 from J, leaving 6 bases between them. CDR3 length equals 12 residues. Germline loops: CDR1 MNHEY, CDR2 SVGAGI. The CDR3 spells CASSTGSYEQYF. The CDR3 bases are TGTGCCAGCAGTACAGGGTCCTACGAGCAGTACTTC.

The chain combines TRBV2 with TRBJ1-1; D is perhaps TRBD1 (5 bases). Germline CDR1 reads SNHLY; CDR2 reads FYNNEI. The V end lost 3 bases, the J end lost 10 bases, and 18 bases lay between the germline ends. The CDR3 runs 14 residues. The CDR3, as DNA: TGTGCCAGCAGTGAGGGGGATTATGTCTGGCGAGCTTTCTTT. This sequence encodes CASSEGDYVWRAFF.

J is TRBJ1-2 and V is TRBV25-1; D remains ambiguous. The CDR3 totals 13 residues. Between the trimmed V and J ends, which lost 6 bases and 7 bases, there was a span of 15 bases. CDR1 MGHDK and CDR2 SYGVNS come from the germline V gene. CDR3 region: CASREGPRSGYTF. The CDR3 DNA follows: TGTGCCAGCAGGGAAGGACCGCGTAGTGGCTACACCTTC.

The V call is TRBV12-2, the J call TRBJ2-7; the D call of TRBD2 is as the table states it, not checked on the DNA. TRBV12-2 is a listed pseudogene. The CDR3 contains 18 residues. The CDR3 loop is CASRPIVASGGLSYEQYF. As DNA, the CDR3 is TGTGCAAGTCGCCCTATCGTGGCTAGCGGGGGACTCTCCTACGAGCAGTACTTC.

The chain uses TRBV19 and TRBJ1-1; 7 nucleotides align to TRBD1. The length of the CDR3 is 15 residues. Germline lookup yields CDR1 LNHDA and CDR2 SQIVND (reference sequence). V lost 4 bases to trimming and J lost 0 bases; unmatched junction nucleotides: 5. CDR3 region: CASSSTGVMNTEAFF. DNA of the CDR3: TGTGCCAGTAGTAGTACAGGGGTTATGAACACTGAAGCTTTCTTT.

The chain joins TRBV19 to TRBJ1-2; TRBD1 matches at 9 bases. The V segment lost 7 bases and the J segment 5 bases; nucleotides outside the gene matches: 11. The CDR3 extends over 15 amino acids. Germline CDR1 LNHDA, CDR2 SQIVND (reference sequence). CDR3: CASIPGYGTGYGYTF. CDR3 DNA: TGTGCCAGTATCCCCGGGTACGGGACAGGGTATGGCTACACCTTC.

This clone was recorded only once. The J gene is TRBJ2-7, the V gene TRBV18; D is possibly TRBD1 (6 bases). V lost 1 base and J 1 base, leaving 14 bases between the germline ends. CDR3 length: 16 residues. Germline assignment: CDR1 KGHSH and CDR2 LQKENI. The CDR3 bases are TGTGCCAGCTCACCACTTCTGGGACACTCTTCCTACGAGCAGTACTTC. Translated, it gives CASSPLLGHSSYEQYF.

This clone appeared a single time. This chain connects TRBV5-1 to TRBJ2-7; no reliable D call. V lost 3 bases to trimming and J lost 2 bases, with 12 bases between them. CDR1 SGHRS and CDR2 YFSETQ come from the germline V gene. The CDR3 contains 14 residues. For the CDR3, the DNA is TGCGCCAGCAGCTCCAGAATCGCCCCCTACGAGCAGTACTTC. It encodes CASSSRIAPYEQYF.

J is TRBJ1-2 and V is TRBV5-6; D is perhaps TRBD1 (5 bases). Germline CDR1 and CDR2: SGHDT and YYEEEE. The V end was cut by 6 bases, the J end by 5 bases, with 8 bases between. The CDR3 extends over 11 amino acids. CDR3 sequence reads: CASTRQYGYTF. CDR3 coding DNA: TGTGCCAGCACCAGACAGTATGGCTACACCTTC.

The V call is TRBV2, the J call TRBJ2-4; tentative D call: TRBD1 (6 bases). The CDR3 contains 17 residues. The ends were cut back, 6 bases at V and 0 bases at J, with 18 bases in the middle. Germline assignment: CDR1 SNHLY and CDR2 FYNNEI. This CDR3 reads CASSALRTDSAKNIQYF. The CDR3 bases are TGTGCCAGCAGCGCACTTAGGACAGATTCAGCCAAAAACATTCAGTACTTC.

The V call is TRBV23-1, the J call TRBJ1-3; TRBD1 matches at 10 bases. TRBV23-1 is marked as an open reading frame, function uncertain. CDR3 length equals 15 residues. V shed 8 bases, J shed 3 bases, and the junction held 7 bases outside the gene matches. CDR3 region: CASGRQGAYGNTIYF. The CDR3 nucleotides are TGCGCCAGCGGGAGACAGGGGGCATATGGAAACACCATATATTTT.

V is TRBV28 and J is TRBJ1-4; possible D gene TRBD1, 5 bases. The germline CDR1 and CDR2 sequences are MDHEN and SYDVKM. CDR3 size: 13 residues. Deletions cut 6 bases from V and 5 bases from J, with 10 bases between. CDR3 DNA: TGTGCCAGCAGGCCGAGACAGAATGAAAAACTGTTTTTT. Translating gives CASRPRQNEKLFF.

This clone showed up just a few times. The V gene is TRBV18, the J gene TRBJ1-5, with 7 bases fitting TRBD1. Germline V gene lookup returns CDR1 KGHSH and CDR2 LQKENI. Unmatched junction bases numbered 5, after V lost 3 bases and J lost 6 bases. This CDR3 contains 14 residues. The CDR3, as DNA: TGTGCCAGCTCACCCCAGGGGGTGGCTCAGCCCCAGCATTTT. This gives the protein CASSPQGVAQPQHF.

On this clone: The sample contains more than one DNA sequence encoding this CDR3. This rearrangement joins TRBV20-1 to TRBJ2-7; D not resolved. Germline lookup yields CDR1 DFQATT and CDR2 SNEGSKA (reference sequence). This CDR3 is 11 amino acids long. V was pared by 3 bases and J by 2 bases, with 5 bases between. In nucleotides, the CDR3 is TGCAGTGCTAGCCCAGCCTACGAGCAGTACTTC. This sequence encodes CSASPAYEQYF.